This TCR beta chain comes out of a study of blood T cell repertoires in COVID-19. The wider study: Spain, Italy and the United States supplied samples that represented acute and convalescent COVID-19.

In the study's own analysis: Amplification of reference gene primers was used by the study to estimate nucleated cell counts. Libraries were prepared by immunoSEQ multiplex PCR; TCRdb keeps only in-frame clonotypes and omits some of them. The DNA gave D and trimming, while V, J and clone size come from that table. The repertoire has about 370,000 clones, approximately 88% of them found once; the top ten carry about 3%. This CDR3 region has 19 residues. With 4 bases clipped from V and 1 base from J, the junction kept 15 bases outside the gene matches. Germline V gene sequence: CDR1 SGHNT, CDR2 YYREEE (reference sequence).

The clonotype originates from a woman aged 25 to 39 with COVID-19, enrolled during active disease. Source material: peripheral blood. The chain joins TRBV5-4 to TRBJ2-3; the match to TRBD2 covers 10 bases. The CDR3 DNA reads TGTGCCAGCAGCCCCGGAAGGGGACGAAGCGGGGGGGGCACAGATACGCAGTATTTT. Amino acid sequence: CASSPGRGRSGGGTDTQYF.